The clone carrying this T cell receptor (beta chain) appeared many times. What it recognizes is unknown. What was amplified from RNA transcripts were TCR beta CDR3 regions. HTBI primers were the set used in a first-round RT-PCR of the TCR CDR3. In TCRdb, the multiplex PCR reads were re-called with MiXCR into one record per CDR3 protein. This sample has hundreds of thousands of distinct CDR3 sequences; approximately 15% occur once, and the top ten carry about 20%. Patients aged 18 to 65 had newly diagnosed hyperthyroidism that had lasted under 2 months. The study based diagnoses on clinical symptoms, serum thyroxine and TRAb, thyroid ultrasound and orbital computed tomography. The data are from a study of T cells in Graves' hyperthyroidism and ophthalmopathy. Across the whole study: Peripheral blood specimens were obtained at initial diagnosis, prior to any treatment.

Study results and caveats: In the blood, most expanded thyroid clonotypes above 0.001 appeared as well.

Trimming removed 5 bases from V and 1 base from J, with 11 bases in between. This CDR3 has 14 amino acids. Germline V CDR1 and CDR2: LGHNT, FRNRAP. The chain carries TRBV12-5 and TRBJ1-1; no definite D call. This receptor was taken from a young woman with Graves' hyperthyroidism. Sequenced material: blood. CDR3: CASGPTARNTEAFF. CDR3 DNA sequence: TGTGCTAGTGGTCCTACAGCGAGGAACACTGAAGCTTTCTTT.